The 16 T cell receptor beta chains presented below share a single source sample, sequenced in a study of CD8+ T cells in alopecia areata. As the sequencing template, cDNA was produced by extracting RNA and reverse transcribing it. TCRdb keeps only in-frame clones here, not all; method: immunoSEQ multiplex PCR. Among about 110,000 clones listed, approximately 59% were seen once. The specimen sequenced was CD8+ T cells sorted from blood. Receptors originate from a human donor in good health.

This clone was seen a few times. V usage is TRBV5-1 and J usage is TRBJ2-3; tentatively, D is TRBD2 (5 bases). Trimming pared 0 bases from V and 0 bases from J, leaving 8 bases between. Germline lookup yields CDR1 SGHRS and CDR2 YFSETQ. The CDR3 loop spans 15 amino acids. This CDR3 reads CASSLVRRSTDTQYF. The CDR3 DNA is TGCGCCAGCAGCTTGGTGAGGAGGAGCACAGATACGCAGTATTTT. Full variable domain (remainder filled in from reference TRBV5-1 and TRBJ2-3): KAGVTQTPRYLIKTRGQQVTLSCSPISGHRSVSWYQQTPGQGLQFLFEYFSETQRNKGNFPGRFSGRQFSNSRSEMNVSTLELGDSALYLCASSLVRRSTDTQYFGPGTRLTVL.

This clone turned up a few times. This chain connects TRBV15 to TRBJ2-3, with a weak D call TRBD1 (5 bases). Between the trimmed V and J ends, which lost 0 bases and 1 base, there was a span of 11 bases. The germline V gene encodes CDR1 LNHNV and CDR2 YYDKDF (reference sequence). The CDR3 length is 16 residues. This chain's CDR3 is CATSRDREGGTDTQYF. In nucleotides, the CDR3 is TGTGCCACCAGCAGAGATCGTGAAGGGGGCACAGATACGCAGTATTTT. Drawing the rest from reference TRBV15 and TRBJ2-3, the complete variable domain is DAMVIQNPRYQVTQFGKPVTLSCSQTLNHNVMYWYQQKSSQAPKLLFHYYDKDFNNEADTPDNFQSRRPNTSFCFLDIRSPGLGDTAMYLCATSRDREGGTDTQYFGPGTRLTVL.

The CDR3 region has the DNA TGTGCCAGCAGTGAGGTAGGGCAGAATAACTACTACGAGCAGTACTTC. Protein: CASSEVGQNNYYEQYF. The chain recombines TRBV6-1 with TRBJ2-7; no clear D. Germline lookup yields CDR1 MNHNS and CDR2 SASEGT. V lost 3 bases and J lost 3, with 18 bases in between. CDR3 length: 16 amino acids.

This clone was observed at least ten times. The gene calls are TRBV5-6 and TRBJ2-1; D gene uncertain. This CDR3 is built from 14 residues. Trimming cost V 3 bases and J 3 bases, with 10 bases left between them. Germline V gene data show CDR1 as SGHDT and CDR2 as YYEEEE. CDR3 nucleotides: TGTGCCAGCAGCTCCTCCTGGGACTACAATGAGCAGTTCTTC. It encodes CASSSSWDYNEQFF.

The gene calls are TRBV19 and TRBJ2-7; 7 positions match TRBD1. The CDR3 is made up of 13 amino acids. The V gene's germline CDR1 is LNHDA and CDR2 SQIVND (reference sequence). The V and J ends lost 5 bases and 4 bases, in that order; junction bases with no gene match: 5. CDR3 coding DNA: TGTGCCAGTAGTGTACAGGGGTTGTACGAGCAGTACTTC. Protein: CASSVQGLYEQYF.

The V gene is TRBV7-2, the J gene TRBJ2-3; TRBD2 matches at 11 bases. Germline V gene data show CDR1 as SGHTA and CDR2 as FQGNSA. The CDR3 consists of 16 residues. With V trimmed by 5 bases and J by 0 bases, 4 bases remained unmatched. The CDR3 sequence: CASSPSGGPSTDTQYF. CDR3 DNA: TGTGCCAGCAGCCCTAGCGGGGGGCCTAGCACAGATACGCAGTATTTT.

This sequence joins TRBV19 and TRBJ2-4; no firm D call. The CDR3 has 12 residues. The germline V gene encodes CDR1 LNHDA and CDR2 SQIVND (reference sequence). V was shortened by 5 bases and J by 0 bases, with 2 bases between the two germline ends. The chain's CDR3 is CASSQAKNIQYF. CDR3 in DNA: TGTGCCAGTAGTCAAGCCAAAAACATTCAGTACTTC.

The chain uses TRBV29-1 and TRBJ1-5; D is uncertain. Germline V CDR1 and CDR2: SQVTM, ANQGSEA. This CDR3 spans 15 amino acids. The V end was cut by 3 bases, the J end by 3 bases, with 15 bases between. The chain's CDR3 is CSVEPDGLHNQPQHF. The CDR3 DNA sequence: TGCAGCGTTGAGCCGGACGGATTACACAATCAGCCCCAGCATTTT.

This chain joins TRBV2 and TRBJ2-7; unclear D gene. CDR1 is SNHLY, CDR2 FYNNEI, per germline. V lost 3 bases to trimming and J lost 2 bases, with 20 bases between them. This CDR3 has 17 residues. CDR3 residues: CASSDSYGSSRPYEQYF. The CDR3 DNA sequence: TGTGCCAGCAGTGATTCTTATGGTTCCAGCCGCCCCTACGAGCAGTACTTC.

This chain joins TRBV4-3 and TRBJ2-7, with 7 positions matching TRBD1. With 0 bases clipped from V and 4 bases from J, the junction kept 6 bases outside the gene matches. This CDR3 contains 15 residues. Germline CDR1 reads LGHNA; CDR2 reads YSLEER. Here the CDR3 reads CASSQDPGTAYEQYF. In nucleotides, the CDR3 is TGCGCCAGCAGCCAAGATCCCGGGACAGCTTACGAGCAGTACTTC.

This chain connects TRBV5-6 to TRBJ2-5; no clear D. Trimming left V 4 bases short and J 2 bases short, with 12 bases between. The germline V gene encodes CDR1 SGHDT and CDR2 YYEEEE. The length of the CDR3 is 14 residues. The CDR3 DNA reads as TGTGCCAGCAGCCATCCCCGGAAACAAGAGACCCAGTACTTC. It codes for CASSHPRKQETQYF.

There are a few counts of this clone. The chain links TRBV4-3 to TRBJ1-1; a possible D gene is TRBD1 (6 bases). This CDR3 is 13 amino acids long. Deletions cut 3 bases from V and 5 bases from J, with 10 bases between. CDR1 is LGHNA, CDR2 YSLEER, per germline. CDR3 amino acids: CASSQKGGTEAFF. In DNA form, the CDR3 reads TGCGCCAGCAGCCAGAAGGGGGGAACTGAAGCTTTCTTT.

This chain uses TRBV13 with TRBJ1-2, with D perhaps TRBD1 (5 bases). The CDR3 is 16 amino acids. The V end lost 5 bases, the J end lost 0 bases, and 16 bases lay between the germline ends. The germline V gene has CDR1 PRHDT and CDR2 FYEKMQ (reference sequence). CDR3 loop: CASSLPGHGANYGYTF. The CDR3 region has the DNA TGTGCCAGCAGCCTCCCGGGGCACGGGGCTAACTATGGCTACACCTTC.

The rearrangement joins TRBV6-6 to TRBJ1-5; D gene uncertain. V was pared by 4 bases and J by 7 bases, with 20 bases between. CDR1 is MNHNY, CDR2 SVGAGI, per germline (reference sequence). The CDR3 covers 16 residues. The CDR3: CASSLLRWAWGQPQHF. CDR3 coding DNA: TGTGCCAGCAGTTTACTAAGGTGGGCCTGGGGACAGCCCCAGCATTTT.

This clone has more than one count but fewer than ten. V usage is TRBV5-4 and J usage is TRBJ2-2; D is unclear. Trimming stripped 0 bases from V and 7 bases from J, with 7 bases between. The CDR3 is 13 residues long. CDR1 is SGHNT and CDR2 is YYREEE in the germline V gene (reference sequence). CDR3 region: CASSLDSFGELFF. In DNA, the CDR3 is TGTGCCAGCAGCTTGGACAGCTTCGGGGAGCTGTTTTTT.

The CDR3 coding sequence is TGTGCCAGCAGCTGGGACGGGGCAGGGCGTACCCAAGAGACCCAGTACTTC. Protein sequence: CASSWDGAGRTQETQYF. The chain recombines TRBV28 with TRBJ2-5; D is tentatively TRBD1 or TRBD2 (5 bases each). This CDR3 has 17 residues. Per the germline V gene, CDR1 is MDHEN and CDR2 is SYDVKM. V lost 6 bases and J lost 1, with 21 bases in between.